This TCR beta chain stems from a study of T cells in Graves' hyperthyroidism and ophthalmopathy (dated by TCRdb to between 2017 and 2020). About the investigation overall: Peripheral blood was sampled at the time of initial diagnosis, prior to any treatment. To identify distinguishing TCR V-J signatures, a discovery cohort of about 100 patients was used, comprising 43 with Graves' ophthalmopathy and about 59 with stable Graves' hyperthyroidism. An independent validation cohort of under 20 hyperthyroidism patients and more than 15 patients who later progressed to ophthalmopathy tested prospective prediction of ophthalmopathy. The roughly 91 discovery patients were randomly divided into training and test sets at a 7:3 ratio. In addition, the study compared T-cell repertoires in thyroid tissue and in blood from about 6 Graves' hyperthyroidism patients. Once sampling was done, hyperthyroidism patients were given methimazole at a starting dose of 30 mg daily, whereas ophthalmopathy patients were given high-dose intravenous methylprednisolone. The paper reports TCR Vbeta CDR3 sequencing of some 140 peripheral blood samples: 40 or so ophthalmopathy, under 80 hyperthyroidism and approximately 17 progressor patients. The research as a whole found: No statistical method was used to set the sample size in advance, and investigators knew the group allocation. Blood samples also contained most of the expanded thyroid clonotypes (frequency above 0.001), which suggests that blood repertoires may reflect thyroid immune responses. In validation, the model predicted progression to ophthalmopathy with approximately 70% sensitivity and about 72% specificity, a median of 6.5 months before onset. Ophthalmopathy was separated from stable hyperthyroidism by a 13 V-J signature model, with over 85% sensitivity and around 81% specificity obtained in cross-validation and 80%/75% obtained in testing.

This clonotype was observed at least ten times. Its specific antigen is unknown. Base-call qualities are not available, and no considerably larger clone is one nucleotide away. Amplification of TCR beta CDR3 regions was carried out from RNA transcripts. The first round of RT-PCR for the TCR CDR3 was performed with the HTBI primer set and the Qiagen OneStep RT-PCR kit. Libraries were constructed in a second round of multiplex PCR, after which size selection and purification were performed. The libraries were sequenced on an Illumina HiSeq2000 using paired-end 100 bp reads. The study's processing was this. SOAPnuke was used to process the raw data, with reads discarded if the reads contained adapters or uncalled bases, had a mean Phred below 15, or lacked an exact constant-primer or identifier match. COPE v1.2.5 was used to merge the high-quality paired reads, and each unique nucleotide sequence was defined as a clonotype. MiTCR v1.1 was used to align clonotypes to the IMGT TRBV, TRBD and TRBJ reference segments. Only V-J combinations with frequency above 0.0001, covering approximately 99% of repertoires, were analysed. A TCS score was defined as the ratio between F50 (clonal expansion) and ExV (chaos), using BLOSUM62-based TCRdist between CDR3 peptides within each V-J. Welch's t-statistics and random forest reduced roughly 530 V-J features to around 14, which were used in a naive Bayes classifier (R e1071). Through fastp at Q25 and MiXCR, TCRdb rebuilt clones from the public reads, retaining in-frame beta chains. A single entry per CDR3 protein holds the most common genes and DNA from its merged rows. What appears here as the V and J calls and clone size reflects TCRdb's work, not the paper's. Present in this sample are 150,000 to 200,000 distinct CDR3 sequences, approximately 17% of which were seen just once. The ten largest clones add up to 25% to 35% of the sample.

V is pared back by 2 bases and J by 3 bases, with 7 bases lying between the germline termini. The germline V gene encodes CDR1 SEHNR and CDR2 FQNEAQ (reference sequence). CDR3 length: 13 amino acids, cysteine to phenylalanine. This entry keeps only the CDR3 DNA: 39 bases, framed from base 1. Graves' hyperthyroidism was defined as stable when no progression to ophthalmopathy occurred over 18 months of follow-up. The hyperthyroidism patients were between 18 and 65 years old and newly diagnosed, with a disease duration of less than 2 months. Patients with uncontrolled infections, other autoimmune diseases, pregnancy or lactation were excluded. Diagnoses relied on clinical symptoms, serum thyroxine and TRAb, thyroid ultrasound and orbital computed tomography. Ficoll-Paque density gradient centrifugation was used to isolate PBMCs from approximately 10 ml of fresh peripheral blood. Total RNA was extracted using Trizol reagent, and RNA quality was assessed on an Agilent 2100 Bioanalyzer.

This receptor was obtained from a woman aged 45 to 65 with Graves' hyperthyroidism. The specimen sequenced was blood. Here the chain combines TRBV7-9 and TRBJ1-1, with TRBD1 perhaps the D gene, on 5 matching bases. This receptor has the CDR3 CASSLRGDTEAFF. DNA sequence: TGTGCCAGCAGCTTAAGAGGGGACACTGAAGCTTTCTTT.